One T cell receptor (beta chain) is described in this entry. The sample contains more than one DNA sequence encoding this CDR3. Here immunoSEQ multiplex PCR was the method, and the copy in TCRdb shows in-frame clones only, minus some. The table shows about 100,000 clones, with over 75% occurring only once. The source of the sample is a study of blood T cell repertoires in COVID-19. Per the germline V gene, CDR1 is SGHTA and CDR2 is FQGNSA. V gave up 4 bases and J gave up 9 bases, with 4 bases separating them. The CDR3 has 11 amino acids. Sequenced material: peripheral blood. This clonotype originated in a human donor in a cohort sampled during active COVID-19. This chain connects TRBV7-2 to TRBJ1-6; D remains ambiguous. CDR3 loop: CASSSGSPLHF. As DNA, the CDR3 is TGTGCCAGCAGCTCCGGTTCACCCCTCCACTTT.